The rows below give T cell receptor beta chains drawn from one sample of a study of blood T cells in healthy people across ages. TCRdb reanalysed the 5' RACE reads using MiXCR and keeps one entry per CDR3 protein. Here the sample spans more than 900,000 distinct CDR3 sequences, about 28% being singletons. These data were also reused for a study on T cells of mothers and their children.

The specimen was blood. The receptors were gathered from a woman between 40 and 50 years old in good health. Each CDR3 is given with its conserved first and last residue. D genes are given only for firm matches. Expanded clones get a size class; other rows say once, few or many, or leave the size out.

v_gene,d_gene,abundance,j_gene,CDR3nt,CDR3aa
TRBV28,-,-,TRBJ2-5,TGTGCCAGCAGTTCCCCGGAGCCCACCTTATACAATGAGCAGTACTTC,CASSSPEPTLYNEQYF
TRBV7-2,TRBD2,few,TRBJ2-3,TGTGCCAGCAGCTCGACTAGCGGGGCTAGCACAGATACGCAGTATTTT,CASSSTSGASTDTQYF
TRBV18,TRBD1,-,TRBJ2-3,TGTGCCAGCTCAAACGGACAGGCCCCAGATACGCAGTATTTT,CASSNGQAPDTQYF
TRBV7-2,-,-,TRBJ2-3,TGTGCCAGCAGCCCCTGGGGTAGCACAGATACGCAGTATTTT,CASSPWGSTDTQYF
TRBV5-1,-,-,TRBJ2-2,TGCGCCAGCAGCACCGACAGTGTCACCGGGGAGCTGTTTTTT,CASSTDSVTGELFF
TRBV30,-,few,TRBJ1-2,TGTGCCTGGAGTGTTATGACTGCGAACTATGGCTACACCTTC,CAWSVMTANYGYTF
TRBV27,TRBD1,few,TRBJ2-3,TGTGCCAGCAGTTGCGGGACAGGATCAGATACGCAGTATTTT,CASSCGTGSDTQYF
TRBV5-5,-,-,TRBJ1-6,TGTGCCGGCAGCTCGGGGGGCGGGGAAGTGGCCCTCCACTTT,CAGSSGGGEVALHF
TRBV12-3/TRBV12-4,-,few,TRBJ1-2,TGTGCCAGCAGTCGGTCGGGGGATGGCTACACCTTC,CASSRSGDGYTF
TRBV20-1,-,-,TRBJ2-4,TGCAGTGCTAGAGATAACATTCAGTACTTC,CSARDNIQYF
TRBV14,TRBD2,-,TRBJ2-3,TGTGCCAGCAGCCAAGACGACCCCCTAGCGGGGCCCACAGATACGCAGTATTTT,CASSQDDPLAGPTDTQYF
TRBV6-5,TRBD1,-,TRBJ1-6,TGTGCCAGCACCAGGGACAGGGGAAATTCACCCCTCCACTTT,CASTRDRGNSPLHF
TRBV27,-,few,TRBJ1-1,TGTGCCAGCAGTTTTGCAGGGAAGGGATGGACTGAAGCTTTCTTT,CASSFAGKGWTEAFF
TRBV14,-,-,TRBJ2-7,TGTGCCAGCAGCCAAGTATCTACCTCCTACGAGCAGTACTTC,CASSQVSTSYEQYF
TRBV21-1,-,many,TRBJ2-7,TGTGCCAGCAGGTTAAGCGTCGACCACTACGAGCAGTACTTC,CASRLSVDHYEQYF
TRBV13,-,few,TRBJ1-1,TGTGCCAGCAGTACTGGAAGCTCTGAAGCTTTCTTT,CASSTGSSEAFF
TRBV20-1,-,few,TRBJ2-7,TGCAGTGCTAAAGACAGCTCCTACGAGCAGTACTTC,CSAKDSSYEQYF
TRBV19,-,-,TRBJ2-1,TGTGCCAGTAGTAAGCAGAGCTACAATGAGCAGTTCTTC,CASSKQSYNEQFF
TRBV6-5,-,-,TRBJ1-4,TGTGCCAGCAGCCGACTTCAGGGCGCAACTAATGAAAAACTGTTTTTT,CASSRLQGATNEKLFF
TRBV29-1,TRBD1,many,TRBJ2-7,TGCAGCGTATGGACAGGGGGCTCCTACGAGCAGTACTTC,CSVWTGGSYEQYF
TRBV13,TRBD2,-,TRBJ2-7,TGTGCCAGCAGCGATCGGGGACTAGCAGGGGATTACGAGCAGTACTTC,CASSDRGLAGDYEQYF
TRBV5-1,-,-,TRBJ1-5,TGCGCCAGCAGCTTAGGGGAGGTAGGTCAGCCCCAGCATTTT,CASSLGEVGQPQHF
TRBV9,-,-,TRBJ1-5,TGTGCCAGCAGCGTAGGCCAGGGTGGCAATCAGCCCCAGCATTTT,CASSVGQGGNQPQHF
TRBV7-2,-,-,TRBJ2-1,TGTGCCAGCAGCTACGACGGGTACAATGATCAGTTCTTC,CASSYDGYNDQFF
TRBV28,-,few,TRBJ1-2,TGTGCCAGCAGGGCCGGGGGGGCAGACTATGGCTACACCTTC,CASRAGGADYGYTF
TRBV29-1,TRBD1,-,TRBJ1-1,TGCAGCGCGGACAGGGATTCGGTGTCCACTGAAGCTTTCTTT,CSADRDSVSTEAFF
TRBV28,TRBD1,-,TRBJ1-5,TGTGCCAGCAGTTTTCGGACAGGGAGCTACAATCAGCCCCAGCATTTT,CASSFRTGSYNQPQHF
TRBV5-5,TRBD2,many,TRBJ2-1,TGTGCCAGCAGCTTGGGGGGGACTAGCGGAGATGAGCAGTTCTTC,CASSLGGTSGDEQFF
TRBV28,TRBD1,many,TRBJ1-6,TGTGCCAGCAGCCGTACAGGGGGCCATAATTCACCCCTCCACTTT,CASSRTGGHNSPLHF
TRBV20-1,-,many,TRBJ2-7,TGCAGTCCGTCCGAGGGGGTTGGCGAGCAGTACTTC,CSPSEGVGEQYF
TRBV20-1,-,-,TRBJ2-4,TGCAGTGTCGGGGGATTAGCCAAAAACATTCAGTACTTC,CSVGGLAKNIQYF
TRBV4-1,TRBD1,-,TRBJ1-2,TGCGCCAGCAGCCAAGAAAAGTTGAGGGGACAGGGGGCAAAAGGCTACACCTTC,CASSQEKLRGQGAKGYTF
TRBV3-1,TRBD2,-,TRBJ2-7,TGTGCCAGCAGCCAAGATCTGCTAGCGGGCCTCTCCTACGAGCAGTACTTC,CASSQDLLAGLSYEQYF
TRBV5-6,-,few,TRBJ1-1,TGTGCCAGCAGCTTGGACGGACAGTCGTACACTGAAGCTTTCTTT,CASSLDGQSYTEAFF
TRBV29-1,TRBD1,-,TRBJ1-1,TGCAGCGGTAGACAGGGGCCCGTGAACACTGAAGCTTTCTTT,CSGRQGPVNTEAFF